Presented here are 16 T cell receptor beta chains from one specimen sequenced in a study of neurological immune-mediated disorders. Via MiXCR, TCRdb re-called the 5' RACE reads, giving one row per CDR3 protein. The table includes fewer than 90,000 distinct CDR3 sequences, 10% detected once. The sample was PBMCs. Every receptor here comes from a man between 35 and 55 years old in good health.

This clonotype came up many times. V and J are TRBV5-1 and TRBJ2-3, with D tentatively TRBD1 (6 bases). CDR3 length: 15 residues. Germline CDR1 is SGHRS and CDR2 is YFSETQ. Deletions cut 4 bases from V and 4 bases from J, with 16 bases between. In DNA form, the CDR3 reads TGCGCCAGCAGCGCTGGACAGCCGGGGTCAGATACGCAGTATTTT. This gives the protein CASSAGQPGSDTQYF.

This clonotype was seen many times. V is TRBV5-5 and J is TRBJ2-7, with 11 positions matching TRBD1. From germline, CDR1 is SGHKS and CDR2 YYEKEE (reference sequence). With V trimmed by 4 bases and J by 6 bases, 6 bases remained unmatched. The CDR3 is 14 residues long. This chain's CDR3 is CASSTGQGASEQYF. CDR3 DNA sequence: TGTGCCAGCAGCACCGGACAGGGGGCTAGCGAGCAGTACTTC.

The sample holds many counts of this clonotype. The J gene is TRBJ2-7, the V gene TRBV2; D is uncertain. The germline V gene encodes CDR1 SNHLY and CDR2 FYNNEI. The V end lost 1 base, the J end lost 1 base, and 5 bases lay between the germline ends. CDR3 length: 13 residues. The CDR3: CASSEGVSYEQYF. The CDR3 DNA reads TGTGCCAGCAGTGAAGGAGTGTCCTACGAGCAGTACTTC.

In its sample, this clonotype was seen many times. This rearrangement joins TRBV5-1 to TRBJ1-4, with D hard to call. The CDR3 spans 16 residues. CDR1 SGHRS and CDR2 YFSETQ come from the germline V gene. V gave up 0 bases and J gave up 6 bases, with 15 bases separating them. For the CDR3, the DNA is TGCGCCAGCAGCTTGGGGCACGGTGTGAGCGATGAAAAACTGTTTTTT. Translated: CASSLGHGVSDEKLFF.

This clonotype was seen at least ten times. The chain combines TRBV11-2 with TRBJ2-5, with a possible D match to TRBD2 (6 bases). Trimming shortened V by 8 bases and J by 1 base, and 17 bases separated the two germline ends. The V gene's germline CDR1 is SGHAT and CDR2 FQNNGV. The CDR3 is made up of 15 amino acids. This CDR3 is CASSPVGGSQETQYF. CDR3 coding DNA: TGTGCCAGCTCACCGGTGGGGGGTTCCCAAGAGACCCAGTACTTC.

In this sample, this clonotype turned up many times. This rearrangement joins TRBV20-1 to TRBJ2-5, with D possibly being TRBD1 (6 bases). Germline V gene sequence: CDR1 DFQATT, CDR2 SNEGSKA (reference sequence). V lost 6 bases to trimming and J lost 1 base, with 12 bases between them. This CDR3 is 13 amino acids long. For the CDR3, the DNA is TGCAGTGCCACGGGACAACTCCAAGAGACCCAGTACTTC. Protein product: CSATGQLQETQYF.

This clonotype has a count of ten or more. The chain joins TRBV29-1 to TRBJ1-1, with D maybe TRBD1 (5 bases). Trimming stripped 6 bases from V and 0 bases from J, with 17 bases between. CDR3 length: 15 amino acids. Germline loops: CDR1 SQVTM, CDR2 ANQGSEA. The CDR3 reads CSVVDRDYMNTEAFF. CDR3 DNA sequence: TGCAGCGTCGTCGACCGGGACTACATGAACACTGAAGCTTTCTTT. The entire variable domain, with the rest obtained from reference TRBV29-1 and TRBJ1-1, is as follows: SAVISQKPSRDICQRGTSLTIQCQVDSQVTMMFWYRQQPGQSLTLIATANQGSEATYESGFVIDKFPISRPNLTFSTLTVSNMSPEDSSIYLCSVVDRDYMNTEAFFGQGTRLTVV.

This clonotype was seen ten or more times. The chain recombines TRBV5-6 with TRBJ2-2; D is possibly TRBD1 (5 bases). The V and J ends lost 0 bases and 0 bases respectively, with 9 bases between them. The germline gives CDR1 SGHDT, CDR2 YYEEEE. The CDR3 is 16 residues long. This CDR3 is CASSLGQLTNTGELFF. The CDR3 bases are TGTGCCAGCAGCTTGGGACAGCTGACGAACACCGGGGAGCTGTTTTTT.

The table lists this clonotype with many counts. The V and J genes are TRBV5-1 and TRBJ1-1, with 7 bases that match TRBD1. V shed 4 bases, J shed 0 bases, and the junction held 6 bases outside the gene matches. The CDR3 runs to 15 residues. The V gene's germline CDR1 is SGHRS and CDR2 YFSETQ. CDR3 nucleotides: TGCGCCAGCAGCGTAACAGGGGCTATGAACACTGAAGCTTTCTTT. Translated, it gives CASSVTGAMNTEAFF. Full variable domain (outside the CDR3, taken from reference TRBV5-1 and TRBJ1-1): KAGVTQTPRYLIKTRGQQVTLSCSPISGHRSVSWYQQTPGQGLQFLFEYFSETQRNKGNFPGRFSGRQFSNSRSEMNVSTLELGDSALYLCASSVTGAMNTEAFFGQGTRLTVV.

This clonotype was recorded at least ten times. The CDR3 region is CASSLAGTSTDTQYF. Here the CDR3 DNA reads TGCGCCAGCAGCTTGGCCGGGACTAGCACAGATACGCAGTATTTT. J is TRBJ2-3 and V is TRBV5-1; TRBD2 is a possible D gene (6 bases). Trimming stripped 0 bases from V and 0 bases from J, with 8 bases between. CDR1 is SGHRS, CDR2 YFSETQ, per germline. This CDR3 is 15 amino acids long.

In this sample, this clonotype turned up many times. J is TRBJ1-1 and V is TRBV3-1, with D unclear. The length of the CDR3 is 13 residues. V gave up 4 bases and J gave up 1 base, with 7 bases separating them. Germline V gene lookup returns CDR1 LGHDT and CDR2 YNNKEL (reference sequence). The CDR3 region has the DNA TGTGCCAGCAGCCCCTCGGCGAACACTGAAGCTTTCTTT. Translation gives CASSPSANTEAFF.

This clonotype was found many times. The V call is TRBV25-1, the J call TRBJ1-4; 8 nucleotides match TRBD1. The junction had 9 bases not matched to a gene; V was cut back by 4 bases and J by 8 bases. Germline V lookup: CDR1 MGHDK, CDR2 SYGVNS. CDR3 size: 15 residues. The CDR3 DNA is TGTGCCAGCAGTGGAGATGACAGGGGACGGGAAAAACTGTTTTTT. Protein: CASSGDDRGREKLFF. Supplemented by reference TRBV25-1 and TRBJ1-4, the full variable domain reads EADIYQTPRYLVIGTGKKITLECSQTMGHDKMYWYQQDPGMELHLIHYSYGVNSTEKGDLSSESTVSRIRTEHFPLTLESARPSHTSQYLCASSGDDRGREKLFFGSGTQLSVL.

This clonotype was detected ten times or more. The chain carries TRBV10-3 and TRBJ2-1; 10 nucleotides align to TRBD1. Germline CDR1 and CDR2: ENHRY and SYGVKD. There are 16 residues in the CDR3. J was trimmed by 2 bases and V by 3 bases; bases with no gene match: 4. The CDR3 DNA reads as TGTGCCATCAGTGATCCGGACAGGGGGACCTACAATGAGCAGTTCTTC. It specifies CAISDPDRGTYNEQFF.

This clonotype was counted ten times or more. This chain joins TRBV27 and TRBJ2-7; D uncertain. The CDR3 is made up of 15 amino acids. CDR1 and CDR2 from the germline V gene are MNHEY and SMNVEV (reference sequence). Between the trimmed V and J ends, which lost 1 base and 7 bases, there was a span of 17 bases. CDR3 protein: CASSLFRAPFGEQYF. CDR3 DNA: TGTGCCAGCAGTTTATTCCGGGCCCCGTTCGGAGAGCAGTACTTC.

This clonotype came up many times. The chain uses TRBV12-3 or TRBV12-4 and TRBJ2-7; a possible D gene is TRBD1 (5 bases). Trimming took off 5 bases at V and 1 base at J, with 9 bases between the two ends. The CDR3 is 13 amino acids. The DNA of the CDR3 is TGTGCCAGCAGTGGGCAGGGATCCTACGAGCAGTACTTC. This encodes CASSGQGSYEQYF.

This clonotype was detected a few times. The J gene is TRBJ1-1, the V gene TRBV5-1, with D maybe TRBD1 (6 bases). The CDR3 has 14 residues. The germline CDR1 and CDR2 sequences are SGHRS and YFSETQ. Trimming removed 0 bases from V and 3 bases from J, with 9 bases in between. The CDR3 bases are TGCGCCAGCAGCTTGGGGACAGAATACACTGAAGCTTTCTTT. The encoded protein is CASSLGTEYTEAFF.